This T cell receptor (beta chain) was captured by sequencing in a study of shared clonotypes between healthy human individuals (TCRdb year 2020). With regard to the full study: A few men and a couple of women, aged 18 to 49 years, made up the cohort. For each donor, CD4 naive and CD4 memory were each run on three plates, CD8 naive on two plates, and CD8 memory on one plate. To estimate repertoire size and how much clonotypes are shared between individuals, the study performed deep sequencing of blood TCR repertoires from a few healthy adults. Libraries were prepared and TCR repertoires were sequenced by different laboratories using diverse techniques, in order to increase sequencing depth and limit assay-specific biases. Between about 0.8 and 8.9 billion PBMCs per donor were obtained by leukapheresis. Here is what the overall study found, with its caveats: Larger estimated clonotype richness was generally found for naive subsets than for memory subsets. The small number of donors limited the genetic and exposure-history diversity represented. Higher generation probabilities were observed for clonotypes shared by all four sorted-subset donors than for non-shared clonotypes. When four donors were compared, the shared fraction of clonotypes was 5% to 6.5% for naive CD4, about 4% for naive CD8, 2.3% for memory CD4, and around 0.4% for memory CD8. Sampling was limited to blood, and TCR repertoires in tissue likely differ from TCR repertoires in blood. Incomplete sequencing was indicated by rarefaction of sorted-subset datasets, despite the large sequencing depth. Based on pairwise subsampling, the degree of clonotype sharing among donors was expected to be affected by sequencing depth.

Using the deep immunoSEQ assay, multiplex PCR amplified TCR CDR3 regions from genomic DNA. For each cell subset, the extracted genomic DNA was distributed evenly across all wells of several immunoSEQ 96-well plates, and each plate served as one replicate. Each replicate PCR for sorted subsets received about 210 ng genomic DNA, equal to roughly 30,000 T cell genomes. The purified libraries were quantified using a Qubit 3.0 fluorometer, sized with a Bioanalyzer 2100, and then quantified again using the KAPA Library Quantification kit. Every immunoSEQ 96-well plate was sequenced on a dedicated single-read 150-cycle Illumina NextSeq 550 flow cell. The original methods were these. Because the immunoSEQ output held only junctional sequences and lacked quality scores, the filtering could not match the filtering applied to full-length reads. Sequences were annotated with PyIR, a Python wrapper for IgBLAST v1.9, and V/J genes and CDR3 were assigned using IMGT germline references. Reads were filtered out if the reads had weak V/J assignments (E-value above 1e-6), no CDR3, stop codons, out-of-frame junctions, or ambiguous translated residues. V3J clonotypes were defined as sequences sharing the same inferred V gene, J gene, and CDR3 amino acid sequence. The percentage overlap between two repertoires was calculated by dividing the number of shared unique clonotypes by the size of the smaller repertoire. Repertoire richness was assessed with RTK rarefaction, the Chao1 estimator, and Recon v2.1 estimates of unobserved clonotypes. Generation probabilities for all TCRbeta clonotypes obtained by the gDNA method from several donors were computed using OLGA. TCRdb took over this immuneACCESS table, retaining in-frame rearrangements with V and J assigned. Such tables are incomplete; in checked studies, under half of the missing clones stem from an unresolved V gene, and the remainder is unexplained. That table is the source of V, J and clone size, and D and trimming were worked out from the DNA. The sample includes 550,000 to 800,000 clones, with less than 85% observed a single time. Roughly 1.7% of the sample is held by the ten biggest clonotypes.

Healthy HIV-negative adults with no recently reported acute infections or vaccinations were included as donors. Only Caucasian adults living in Nashville, Tennessee, USA were represented among the donors. CD4+ T cells were enriched by magnetic negative selection, after which naive cells were positively selected on CD45RA and the negative fraction was taken as the memory subset. Blood was collected by leukapheresis, and PBMCs were isolated by Ficoll-Histopaque density gradient centrifugation and then cryopreserved in liquid nitrogen vapor phase. Analytical flow cytometry was used to check the purity and quantity of every magnetically sorted T cell population. Genomic DNA was isolated from each sorted fraction and quantified by UV absorbance on a Nanodrop 2000c. On this clone: It lacks a known antigen. Base qualities are not provided; no much larger clone lies one nucleotide away.

The CDR3 starts with the cysteine, ends with the phenylalanine, and has 17 residues. Only the CDR3 region is kept as DNA, spanning 51 bases read in frame from base 1. The germline V gene (reference sequence) yields WNHNN for CDR1 and SYGVQD for CDR2. V loses 6 bases at its end and J loses 3 bases; junction bases beyond the gene matches: 14. The chain links TRBV10-1 with TRBJ1-2, and 9 bases in between align with TRBD1. This clonotype originated in a woman in her 30s in good health. The sequencing input was memory CD4+ T cells sorted from blood. The sample's cell subset or site, from its label and the paper: CD45RA-negative fraction. This receptor has the CDR3 CASSTQPGDRVDYGYTF. The nucleotides are TGCGCCAGCAGCACACAACCCGGGGACAGGGTAGACTATGGCTACACCTTC.